This entry concerns a single T cell receptor beta chain. These data come from a study of Graves' ophthalmopathy and Graves' hyperthyroidism. The sequenced template was RNA, covering the TCR beta CDR3 region. Second-round multiplex PCR came after first-round RT-PCR with HTBI primers. One entry per CDR3 protein results from TCRdb running MiXCR on the multiplex PCR reads. The sample records about 740,000 distinct CDR3 sequences, about 44% being singletons. Diagnosis relied on clinical symptoms, serum thyroxine, TRAb, thyroid ultrasound and orbital computed tomography. The specimen was peripheral blood. This receptor was obtained from an adult man with Graves' ophthalmopathy.

The CDR3 is CSARDVGLGANVLTF. The DNA of the CDR3 is TGCAGTGCTAGAGATGTGGGACTTGGGGCCAACGTCCTGACTTTC. The chain couples TRBV20-1 to TRBJ2-6; maybe TRBD2 (6 bases). The germline V gene has CDR1 DFQATT and CDR2 SNEGSKA (reference sequence). This CDR3 has 15 amino acids. With 0 bases removed from V and 3 bases from J, the gap between germline ends came to 9 bases.